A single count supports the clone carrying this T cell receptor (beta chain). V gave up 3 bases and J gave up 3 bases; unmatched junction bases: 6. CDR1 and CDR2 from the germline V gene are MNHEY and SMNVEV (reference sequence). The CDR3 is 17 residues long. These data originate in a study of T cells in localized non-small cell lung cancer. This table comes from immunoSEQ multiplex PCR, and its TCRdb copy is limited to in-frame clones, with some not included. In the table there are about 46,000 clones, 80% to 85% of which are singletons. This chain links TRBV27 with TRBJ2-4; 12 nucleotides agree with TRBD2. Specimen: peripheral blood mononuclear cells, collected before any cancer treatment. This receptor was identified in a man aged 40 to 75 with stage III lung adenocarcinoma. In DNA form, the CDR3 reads TGTGCCAGCAGTTTCCGGACTAGCGGGGAGGTCAAAAACATTCAGTACTTC. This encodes CASSFRTSGEVKNIQYF.